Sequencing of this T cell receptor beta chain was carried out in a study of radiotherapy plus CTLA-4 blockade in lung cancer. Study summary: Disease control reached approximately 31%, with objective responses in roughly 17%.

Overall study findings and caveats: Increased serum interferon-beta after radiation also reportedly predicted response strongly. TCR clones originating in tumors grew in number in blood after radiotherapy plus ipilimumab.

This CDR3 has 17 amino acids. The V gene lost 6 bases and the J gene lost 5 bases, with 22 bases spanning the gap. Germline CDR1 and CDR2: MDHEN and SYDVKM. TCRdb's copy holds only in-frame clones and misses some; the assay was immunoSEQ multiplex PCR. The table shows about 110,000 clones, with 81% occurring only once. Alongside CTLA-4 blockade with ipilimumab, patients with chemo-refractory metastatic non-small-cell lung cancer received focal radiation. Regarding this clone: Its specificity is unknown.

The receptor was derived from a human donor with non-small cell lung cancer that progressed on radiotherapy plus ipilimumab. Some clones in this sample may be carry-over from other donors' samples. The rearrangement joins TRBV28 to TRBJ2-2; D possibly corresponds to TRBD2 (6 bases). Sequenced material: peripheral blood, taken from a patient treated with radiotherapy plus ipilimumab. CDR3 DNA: TGTGCCAGCAGGTATCCCCTTCGGAACGGGGGAACCGGGGAGCTGTTTTTT. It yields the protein CASRYPLRNGGTGELFF.